Each of the 32 T cell receptor beta chains below was sequenced from the same sample in a study of technical replicates of blood from several donors. Method: immunoSEQ multiplex PCR; TCRdb's copy keeps in-frame clones and lacks some. The table lists 60,000 to 90,000 clones, 80% to 95% of them singletons. The sample taken for sequencing was T cells isolated from PBMCs. The receptors come from a human donor in good health.

The J gene is TRBJ1-2, the V gene TRBV11-2, with D unresolved. CDR3 length: 13 residues. V gave up 1 base and J gave up 6 bases, with 9 bases separating them. Germline V CDR1 and CDR2: SGHAT, FQNNGV. The CDR3: CASSLGRINGYTF. In nucleotides, the CDR3 is TGTGCCAGCAGCTTAGGCAGGATTAATGGCTACACCTTC.

The chain is built from TRBV27 and TRBJ2-7; TRBD2 matches at 14 bases. The CDR3 loop spans 16 amino acids. CDR1 and CDR2 (germline): MNHEY, SMNVEV (reference sequence). V shed 7 bases, J shed 4 bases, and the junction held 9 bases outside the gene matches. The DNA of the CDR3 is TGTGCCAGCACTCCAGGGACTAGCGGGAGAGCATACGAGCAGTACTTC. It encodes CASTPGTSGRAYEQYF.

The sample holds one count of this clone. The chain has TRBV11-2 and TRBJ2-2; possible D gene TRBD2, 6 bases. Between the trimmed V and J ends, which lost 1 base and 4 bases, there was a span of 7 bases. Germline values: CDR1 SGHAT, CDR2 FQNNGV. The CDR3 has 14 residues. CDR3 amino acids: CASSLVTSTGELFF. The CDR3 nucleotides read TGTGCCAGCAGCTTAGTGACTAGCACCGGGGAGCTGTTTTTT.

This chain connects TRBV6-5 to TRBJ2-1, with D maybe TRBD2 (6 bases). This CDR3 is 12 amino acids long. The germline V gene encodes CDR1 MNHEY and CDR2 SVGAGI. V was clipped by 6 bases and J by 6 bases, with 9 bases between them. CDR3 coding DNA: TGTGCCAGCAGCTGGGACTTCAATGAGCAGTTCTTC. Translation gives CASSWDFNEQFF.

The sample holds a few counts of this clone. The rearrangement uses TRBV5-4 and TRBJ1-1, with 9 bases matching TRBD1. Germline V gene data show CDR1 as SGHNT and CDR2 as YYREEE (reference sequence). The ends lost 3 bases at V and 5 bases at J; junction bases unmatched: 5. This CDR3 contains 14 residues. CDR3 coding DNA: TGTGCCAGCAGCTCGACAGGGGGAGGGACTGAAGCTTTCTTT. This gives the protein CASSSTGGGTEAFF. Looking up the rest from reference TRBV5-4 and TRBJ1-1 gives the full variable domain: ETGVTQSPTHLIKTRGQQVTLRCSSQSGHNTVSWYQQALGQGPQFIFQYYREEENGRGNFPPRFSGLQFPNYSSELNVNALELDDSALYLCASSSTGGGTEAFFGQGTRLTVV.

The CDR3 sequence is CASSQETGRYHQPQHF. CDR3 nucleotides: TGTGCCAGCAGCCAAGAGACAGGGCGATATCATCAGCCCCAGCATTTT. The rearrangement links TRBV4-2 to TRBJ1-5, with 7 bases identical to TRBD1. The CDR3 runs to 16 residues. The germline gives CDR1 LGHNA, CDR2 YNFKEQ. With V trimmed by 0 bases and J by 5 bases, 7 bases remained unmatched.

This clone was recorded once. The rearrangement uses TRBV27 and TRBJ1-2; 8 bases line up with TRBD1. Trimming at V came to 7 bases and at J to 2 bases, leaving 18 bases not matched to a gene. Germline V gives CDR1 MNHEY, CDR2 SMNVEV (reference sequence). CDR3 length: 18 residues. This CDR3 is CASKPTWDRRGGNYGYTF. CDR3 nucleotides: TGTGCCAGCAAGCCGACTTGGGACAGGAGAGGGGGCAACTATGGCTACACCTTC.

The rearrangement joins TRBV14 to TRBJ2-7, with D possibly TRBD1 on 6 matching bases. V lost 1 base and J lost 0, with 10 bases in between. This CDR3 contains 15 residues. Germline CDR1 is SGHDN and CDR2 is FVKESK. CDR3 protein: CASSQGQATSYEQYF. The CDR3 DNA is TGTGCCAGCAGCCAAGGACAGGCCACCTCCTACGAGCAGTACTTC.

V usage is TRBV20-1 and J usage is TRBJ1-2, with 10 nucleotides matching TRBD1. V lost 5 bases, J lost 8 bases, and 2 bases stayed unmatched. The germline V gene encodes CDR1 DFQATT and CDR2 SNEGSKA (reference sequence). This CDR3 contains 11 residues. DNA for the CDR3: TGCAGTGCTGGGACAGGGGTAGGCTACACCTTC. Amino acid sequence: CSAGTGVGYTF.

The chain has TRBV28 and TRBJ1-4; D is possibly TRBD1 (5 bases). Per germline, CDR1 MDHEN and CDR2 SYDVKM. Deletions cut 8 bases from V and 5 bases from J, with 18 bases between. This CDR3 region has 15 residues. Here the CDR3 reads CASLGRRSLNEKLFF. The CDR3 nucleotides read TGTGCCAGCTTGGGGCGAAGGAGCCTAAATGAAAAACTGTTTTTT. The variable domain in full, with the rest retrieved from reference TRBV28 and TRBJ1-4, is DVKVTQSSRYLVKRTGEKVFLECVQDMDHENMFWYRQDPGLGLRLIYFSYDVKMKEKGDIPEGYSVSREKKERFSLILESASTNQTSMYLCASLGRRSLNEKLFFGSGTQLSVL.

This sequence joins TRBV6-1 and TRBJ2-2; no clear D. The CDR3 is 12 residues long. Trimming removed 8 bases at V and 4 bases at J, with 8 bases between. Germline values: CDR1 MNHNS, CDR2 SASEGT. CDR3: CASGSITGELFF. The CDR3, as DNA: TGTGCCAGCGGTAGCATCACCGGGGAGCTGTTTTTT.

The V and J genes are TRBV6-5 and TRBJ1-1; 8 nucleotides line up with TRBD1. Germline V gene data show CDR1 as MNHEY and CDR2 as SVGAGI. V was clipped by 6 bases and J by 5 bases; unmatched bases: 8. CDR3 length: 14 residues. CDR3 coding DNA: TGTGCCAGCAGCAATGACAGGGGTGGGACTGAAGCTTTCTTT. This translates into CASSNDRGGTEAFF.

The J gene is TRBJ1-1, the V gene TRBV7-9; maybe TRBD1 (5 bases). CDR3 length: 13 amino acids. Germline V gene data show CDR1 as SEHNR and CDR2 as FQNEAQ (reference sequence). Trimming removed 2 bases at V and 8 bases at J, with 12 bases between. The CDR3 DNA is TGTGCCAGCAGCTTATCGAGACAGCCAGAAGCTTTCTTT. Encoded protein: CASSLSRQPEAFF.

V is TRBV19 and J is TRBJ1-1; D is unresolved. The V and J ends lost 3 bases and 1 base respectively, with 6 bases between them. CDR1 LNHDA and CDR2 SQIVND come from the germline V gene (reference sequence). The CDR3 spans 13 residues. The DNA for the CDR3 is TGTGCCAGTAGTATTCGGGGGAACACTGAAGCTTTCTTT. Translating gives CASSIRGNTEAFF.

This clone has just one count. The V and J genes are TRBV27 and TRBJ2-2; the D is unclear. Germline values: CDR1 MNHEY, CDR2 SMNVEV (reference sequence). V lost 4 bases, J lost 6 bases, and 15 bases lay in between. The CDR3 extends over 15 amino acids. CDR3 nucleotide sequence: TGTGCCAGCAGTTGGGTTGGTGGGCGTGCCGGGGAGCTGTTTTTT. It specifies CASSWVGGRAGELFF.

The genes are TRBV30 and TRBJ2-7, with 7 bases matching TRBD2. The CDR3 extends over 11 amino acids. V dropped 8 bases and J dropped 3; count of bases not matched to a gene: 4. Germline lookup yields CDR1 GTSNPN and CDR2 SVGIG (reference sequence). This chain's CDR3 is CALGRNYEQYF. In DNA, the CDR3 is TGTGCCCTCGGGAGGAACTACGAGCAGTACTTC.

This rearrangement joins TRBV5-4 to TRBJ1-1, with D maybe TRBD1 (5 bases). V was trimmed by 3 bases and J by 1 base, leaving 13 bases between them. The CDR3 extends over 15 amino acids. Germline CDR1 SGHNT, CDR2 YYREEE (reference sequence). In nucleotides, the CDR3 is TGTGCCAGCAGCTCCCTGACAGCGTGGAACACTGAAGCTTTCTTT. Residues: CASSSLTAWNTEAFF. The full variable domain, in which reference TRBV5-4 and TRBJ1-1 provide the parts outside the CDR3, is ETGVTQSPTHLIKTRGQQVTLRCSSQSGHNTVSWYQQALGQGPQFIFQYYREEENGRGNFPPRFSGLQFPNYSSELNVNALELDDSALYLCASSSLTAWNTEAFFGQGTRLTVV.

V and J are TRBV25-1 and TRBJ2-7, with TRBD1 matching over 10 bases. CDR1 is MGHDK, CDR2 SYGVNS, per germline. Trimming cost V 6 bases and J 3 bases; bases outside gene matches: 8. The CDR3 runs 15 residues. CDR3 DNA sequence: TGTGCCAGCAGCCCCGACAGGGGGCGCGACTACGAGCAGTACTTC. Encoded protein: CASSPDRGRDYEQYF.

This CDR3 reads CATSRGTGVHQPQHF. CDR3 nucleotide sequence: TGTGCCACCAGCAGGGGGACAGGGGTGCATCAGCCCCAGCATTTT. This chain joins TRBV15 and TRBJ1-5; 10 nucleotides match TRBD1. The germline V gene has CDR1 LNHNV and CDR2 YYDKDF (reference sequence). The V and J ends lost 3 bases and 5 bases, in that order; junction bases with no gene match: 4. This CDR3 has 15 amino acids.

The chain couples TRBV15 to TRBJ2-3; 7 positions agree with TRBD2. The CDR3 extends over 16 amino acids. Trimming cost V 4 bases and J 3 bases; bases outside gene matches: 10. From germline, CDR1 is LNHNV and CDR2 YYDKDF (reference sequence). As DNA, the CDR3 is TGTGCCACCAGCAAATCCGGGAGGTGGATTACAGATACGCAGTATTTT. Encoded protein: CATSKSGRWITDTQYF.

This clone was recorded only once. This chain links TRBV13 with TRBJ1-1; TRBD1 might be the D (5 bases). Germline CDR1 reads PRHDT; CDR2 reads FYEKMQ (reference sequence). With 5 bases removed from V and 4 bases from J, the gap between germline ends came to 17 bases. This CDR3 region has 15 residues. This chain's CDR3 is CASSQLAGVGTEAFF. DNA of the CDR3: TGTGCCAGCAGCCAACTGGCGGGGGTTGGCACTGAAGCTTTCTTT.

This sequence joins TRBV29-1 and TRBJ1-2; D is perhaps TRBD1 (6 bases). The CDR3 totals 12 residues. Trimming stripped 3 bases from V and 8 bases from J, with 13 bases between. The germline CDR1 and CDR2 sequences are SQVTM and ANQGSEA. CDR3 nucleotides: TGCAGCGTTGATATGGGGGCTGGGGGCTACACCTTC. Its translation is CSVDMGAGGYTF.

The chain uses TRBV2 and TRBJ2-2; TRBD2 might be the D (5 bases). The ends were cut back, 5 bases at V and 7 bases at J, with 11 bases in the middle. Germline V gives CDR1 SNHLY, CDR2 FYNNEI. The CDR3 runs to 13 residues. The CDR3 reads CASSPHEGGELFF. The CDR3 DNA is TGTGCCAGCAGTCCCCACGAGGGCGGGGAGCTGTTTTTT.

V and J are TRBV6-1 and TRBJ1-1; weak D call: TRBD1 (5 bases). This CDR3 comprises 14 residues. The germline gives CDR1 MNHNS, CDR2 SASEGT. V lost 6 bases and J lost 7, with 18 bases in between. CDR3 sequence: CASSDSEGTIEAFF. In DNA, the CDR3 is TGTGCCAGCAGCGACTCTGAGGGGACTATTGAAGCTTTCTTT.

This clone was recorded only once. The chain links TRBV6-5 to TRBJ2-7, with D possibly TRBD1 on 6 matching bases. V gave up 4 bases and J gave up 3 bases, with 10 bases separating them. Germline V gives CDR1 MNHEY, CDR2 SVGAGI. The length of the CDR3 is 13 residues. CDR3 DNA: TGTGCCAGCAGTTTCCTGGACAGCTACGAGCAGTACTTC. Translating gives CASSFLDSYEQYF.

V and J are TRBV19 and TRBJ2-7; 7 bases are shared with TRBD2. The germline gives CDR1 LNHDA, CDR2 SQIVND (reference sequence). Unmatched junction bases numbered 7, after V lost 5 bases and J lost 0 bases. The CDR3 is 15 amino acids. CDR3 in amino acids: CASSSSGTISYEQYF. The CDR3 DNA reads as TGTGCCAGTAGTTCTTCCGGGACTATCTCCTACGAGCAGTACTTC.

This clone showed up just once. The chain links TRBV6-4 to TRBJ1-4, with a weak D call TRBD1 (6 bases). The germline V and J ends were trimmed by 4 bases and 8 bases, with 11 bases remaining between them. Germline V gene data show CDR1 as MRHNA and CDR2 as SNTAGT. The length of the CDR3 is 13 residues. The CDR3 protein is CASSGQVGEKLFF. In DNA, the CDR3 is TGTGCCAGCAGTGGACAGGTCGGAGAAAAACTGTTTTTT.

The rearrangement links TRBV7-8 to TRBJ2-2; perhaps TRBD2 as D (6 bases). The V gene lost 5 bases and the J gene lost 4 bases, with 11 bases spanning the gap. The CDR3 extends over 14 amino acids. Germline V CDR1 and CDR2: SGHVS, FQNEAQ. The CDR3 DNA follows: TGTGCCAGCAGCCTAGGAGGGTTCACCGGGGAGCTGTTTTTT. Its protein is CASSLGGFTGELFF.

The CDR3 spells CATTPGRGFYGYTF. CDR3 sequence (DNA): TGTGCCACCACTCCGGGGCGGGGATTCTATGGCTACACCTTC. The chain uses TRBV27 and TRBJ1-2; D possibly corresponds to TRBD1 (5 bases). CDR1 and CDR2 from the germline V gene are MNHEY and SMNVEV (reference sequence). V was clipped by 10 bases and J by 4 bases, with 19 bases between them. The CDR3 is 14 residues long.

This CDR3 reads CASSSNRGGTEAFF. The CDR3 DNA reads as TGTGCCAGCAGCTCAAACAGGGGCGGCACTGAAGCTTTCTTT. The rearrangement links TRBV11-2 to TRBJ1-1; 7 bases are a match to TRBD1. CDR3 size: 14 residues. Germline V CDR1 and CDR2: SGHAT, FQNNGV. Unmatched junction bases numbered 6, after V lost 4 bases and J lost 4 bases.

The chain is built from TRBV2 and TRBJ1-1; the D gene is possibly TRBD1 (6 bases). Germline V gene sequence: CDR1 SNHLY, CDR2 FYNNEI. CDR3 size: 12 residues. V was pared by 3 bases and J by 4 bases, with 6 bases between. CDR3 loop: CASSDRGTEAFF. In DNA form, the CDR3 reads TGTGCCAGCAGTGACAGGGGCACTGAAGCTTTCTTT.

The CDR3 DNA sequence: TGTGCCAGCAGCTATCAGGGTTTTACAGATACGCAGTATTTT. Translated: CASSYQGFTDTQYF. The V call is TRBV5-6, the J call TRBJ2-3; possibly TRBD1 for D (5 bases). V lost 3 bases and J 3 bases, leaving 11 bases between the germline ends. CDR3 length: 14 residues. Germline assignment: CDR1 SGHDT and CDR2 YYEEEE.